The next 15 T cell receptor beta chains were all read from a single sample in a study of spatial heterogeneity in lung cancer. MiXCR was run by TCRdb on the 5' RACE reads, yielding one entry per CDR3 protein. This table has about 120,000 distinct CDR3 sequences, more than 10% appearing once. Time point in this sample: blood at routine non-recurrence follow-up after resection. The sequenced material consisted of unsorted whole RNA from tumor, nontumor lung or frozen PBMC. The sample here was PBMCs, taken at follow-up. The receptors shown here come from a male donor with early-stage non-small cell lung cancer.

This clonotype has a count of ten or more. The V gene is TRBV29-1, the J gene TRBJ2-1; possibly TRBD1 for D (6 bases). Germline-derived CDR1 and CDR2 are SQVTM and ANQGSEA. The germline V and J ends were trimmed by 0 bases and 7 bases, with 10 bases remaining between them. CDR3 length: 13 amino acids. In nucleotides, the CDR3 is TGCAGCGTTGAAGATCCCCAGGGGAATGAGCAGTTCTTC. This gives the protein CSVEDPQGNEQFF.

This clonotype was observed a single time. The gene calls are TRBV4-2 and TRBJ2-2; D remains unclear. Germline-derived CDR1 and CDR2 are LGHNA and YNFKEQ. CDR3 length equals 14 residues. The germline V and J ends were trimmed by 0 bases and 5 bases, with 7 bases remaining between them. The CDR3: CASSQDLTTGELFF. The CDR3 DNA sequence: TGTGCCAGCAGCCAAGATCTGACTACCGGGGAGCTGTTTTTT.

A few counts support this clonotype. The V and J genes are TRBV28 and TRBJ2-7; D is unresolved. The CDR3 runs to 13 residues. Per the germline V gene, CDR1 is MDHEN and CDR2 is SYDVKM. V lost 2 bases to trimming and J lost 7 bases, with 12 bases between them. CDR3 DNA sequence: TGTGCCAGCAGTTTACGGTCTCTGGGAGAGCAGTACTTC. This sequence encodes CASSLRSLGEQYF. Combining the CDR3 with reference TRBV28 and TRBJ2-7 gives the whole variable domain DVKVTQSSRYLVKRTGEKVFLECVQDMDHENMFWYRQDPGLGLRLIYFSYDVKMKEKGDIPEGYSVSREKKERFSLILESASTNQTSMYLCASSLRSLGEQYFGPGTRLTVT.

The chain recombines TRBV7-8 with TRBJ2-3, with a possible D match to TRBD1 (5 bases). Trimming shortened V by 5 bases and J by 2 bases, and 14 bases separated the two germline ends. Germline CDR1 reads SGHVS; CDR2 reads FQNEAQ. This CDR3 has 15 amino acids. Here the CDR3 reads CASSPPPDITDTQYF. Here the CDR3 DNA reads TGTGCCAGCAGCCCCCCCCCGGACATCACAGATACGCAGTATTTT.

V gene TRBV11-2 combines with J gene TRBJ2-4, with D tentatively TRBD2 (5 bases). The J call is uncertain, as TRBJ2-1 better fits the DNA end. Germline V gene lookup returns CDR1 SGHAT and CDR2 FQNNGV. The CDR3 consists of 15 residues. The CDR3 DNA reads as TGTGCCAGCAGCTCCCAAGGAGGAGGCAAAAACATTCAGTTCTTC. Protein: CASSSQGGGKNIQFF.

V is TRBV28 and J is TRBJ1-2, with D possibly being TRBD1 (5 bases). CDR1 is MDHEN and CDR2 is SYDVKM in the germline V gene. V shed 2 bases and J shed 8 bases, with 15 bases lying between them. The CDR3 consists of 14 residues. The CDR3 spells CASSLPGLPWGYTF. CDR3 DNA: TGTGCCAGCAGTTTACCGGGACTTCCCTGGGGCTACACCTTC.

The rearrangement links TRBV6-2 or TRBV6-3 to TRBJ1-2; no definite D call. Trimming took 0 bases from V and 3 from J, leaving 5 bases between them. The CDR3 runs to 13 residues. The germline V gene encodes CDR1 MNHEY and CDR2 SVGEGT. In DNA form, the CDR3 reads TGTGCCAGCAGTTACTCCCGAGACTATGGCTACACCTTC. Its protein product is CASSYSRDYGYTF.

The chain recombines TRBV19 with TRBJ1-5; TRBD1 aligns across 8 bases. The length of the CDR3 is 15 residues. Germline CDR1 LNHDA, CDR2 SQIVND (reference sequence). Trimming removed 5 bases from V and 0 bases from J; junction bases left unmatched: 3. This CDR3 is CASSSGQVSNQPQHF. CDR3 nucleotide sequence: TGTGCCAGTAGTTCGGGACAGGTTAGCAATCAGCCCCAGCATTTT.

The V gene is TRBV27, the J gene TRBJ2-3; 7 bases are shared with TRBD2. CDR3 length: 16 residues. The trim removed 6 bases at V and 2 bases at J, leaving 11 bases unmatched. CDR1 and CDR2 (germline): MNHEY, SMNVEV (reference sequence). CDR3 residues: CASSHYLGGITDTQYF. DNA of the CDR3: TGTGCCAGCAGCCATTACCTGGGGGGGATCACAGATACGCAGTATTTT.

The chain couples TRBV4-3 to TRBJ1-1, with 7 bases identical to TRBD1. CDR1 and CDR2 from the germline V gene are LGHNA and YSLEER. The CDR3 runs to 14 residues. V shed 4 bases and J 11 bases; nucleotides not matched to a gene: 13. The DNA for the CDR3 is TGCGCCAGCAGCCGACAGGGAGCGGCTGAGGGGGCTTTCTTT. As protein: CASSRQGAAEGAFF.

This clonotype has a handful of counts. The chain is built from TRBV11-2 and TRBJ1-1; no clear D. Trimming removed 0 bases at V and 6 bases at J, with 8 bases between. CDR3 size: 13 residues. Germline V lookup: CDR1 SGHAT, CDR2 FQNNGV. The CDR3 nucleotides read TGTGCCAGCAGCTTAGACCAGCTCTCTGAAGCTTTCTTT. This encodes CASSLDQLSEAFF.

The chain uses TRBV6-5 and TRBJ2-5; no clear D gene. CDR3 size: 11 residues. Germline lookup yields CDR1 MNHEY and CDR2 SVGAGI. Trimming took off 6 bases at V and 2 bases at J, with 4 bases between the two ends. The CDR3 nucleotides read TGTGCCAGCAGGGTACAAGAGACCCAGTACTTC. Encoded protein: CASRVQETQYF.

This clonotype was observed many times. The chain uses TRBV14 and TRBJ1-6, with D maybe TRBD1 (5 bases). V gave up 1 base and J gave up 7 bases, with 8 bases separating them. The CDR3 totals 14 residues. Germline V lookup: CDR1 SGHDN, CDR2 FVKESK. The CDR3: CASSQGRENSPLHF. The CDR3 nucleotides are TGTGCCAGCAGCCAAGGCAGGGAAAATTCACCCCTCCACTTT.

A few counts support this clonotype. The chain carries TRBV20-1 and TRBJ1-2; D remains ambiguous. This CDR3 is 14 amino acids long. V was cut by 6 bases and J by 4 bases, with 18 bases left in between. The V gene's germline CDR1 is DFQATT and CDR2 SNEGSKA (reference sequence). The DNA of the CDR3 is TGCAGTGCGACGCCCCTGGTTTCGGGCTATGGCTACACCTTC. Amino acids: CSATPLVSGYGYTF.

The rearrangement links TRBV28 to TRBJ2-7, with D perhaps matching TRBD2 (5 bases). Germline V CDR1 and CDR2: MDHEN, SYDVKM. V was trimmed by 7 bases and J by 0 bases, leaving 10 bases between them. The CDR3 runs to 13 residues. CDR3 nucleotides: TGTGCCAGCATATCGGGGTTCTCCTACGAGCAGTACTTC. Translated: CASISGFSYEQYF.